A selection of T cell receptor beta chains follows, all from one sample in a study of cytomegalovirus exposure and HLA in healthy donors. The assay was immunoSEQ multiplex PCR, and TCRdb's table has in-frame clones only and misses some. Of 150,000 to 200,000 clones in the sample, about 88% were seen once. Material: PBMCs. These receptors all come from a woman younger than 35 in good health and CMV-seronegative. Both conserved end residues are part of each CDR3. D genes are given only for firm matches. Rows give clone size only sometimes, using once, few, many, or a class for an expanded clone.

D gene: .
clone size: .
J gene: TRBJ1-2
V gene: TRBV7-9
CDR3 protein: CASSLNPGDGYTF
CDR3 DNA: TGTGCCAGCAGCTTAAACCCCGGGGATGGCTACACCTTC

D gene: .
clone size: .
J gene: TRBJ1-2
V gene: TRBV2
CDR3 protein: CASKDQTDRLQPYGYTF
CDR3 DNA: TGTGCCAGCAAAGACCAAACCGACAGATTGCAACCCTATGGCTACACCTTC

D gene: .
clone size: .
J gene: TRBJ2-5
V gene: TRBV27
CDR3 protein: CASSLYPGEGETQYF
CDR3 DNA: TGTGCCAGCAGTTTATATCCAGGGGAAGGAGAGACCCAGTACTTC

D gene: TRBD1
clone size: .
J gene: TRBJ1-1
V gene: TRBV7-2
CDR3 protein: CASSFTRAGGSTEAFF
CDR3 DNA: TGTGCCAGCAGCTTTACTCGAGCAGGGGGCAGCACTGAAGCTTTCTTT

D gene: TRBD1
clone size: .
J gene: TRBJ2-1
V gene: TRBV18
CDR3 protein: CASSRGQVNNEQFF
CDR3 DNA: TGTGCCAGCTCACGGGGACAGGTTAACAATGAGCAGTTCTTC

D gene: .
clone size: once
J gene: TRBJ2-1
V gene: TRBV7-3
CDR3 protein: CASSPGAGYYNEQFF
CDR3 DNA: TGTGCCAGCAGCCCTGGGGCAGGGTACTACAATGAGCAGTTCTTC

D gene: TRBD1
clone size: .
J gene: TRBJ1-2
V gene: TRBV11-2
CDR3 protein: CASSPLTQGARGYTF
CDR3 DNA: TGTGCCAGCAGCCCCCTGACTCAGGGGGCCCGTGGCTACACCTTC

D gene: .
clone size: .
J gene: TRBJ2-3
V gene: TRBV5-1
CDR3 protein: CASSFNPADTQYF
CDR3 DNA: TGCGCCAGCAGCTTCAACCCGGCAGATACGCAGTATTTT

D gene: .
clone size: .
J gene: TRBJ2-7
V gene: TRBV28
CDR3 protein: CASITHTPYEQYF
CDR3 DNA: TGTGCCAGCATAACTCATACTCCCTACGAGCAGTACTTC

D gene: .
clone size: .
J gene: TRBJ1-4
V gene: TRBV4-1
CDR3 protein: CASSGRRDANEKLFF
CDR3 DNA: TGCGCCAGCAGCGGGAGGCGGGATGCTAATGAAAAACTGTTTTTT

D gene: TRBD1
clone size: .
J gene: TRBJ1-2
V gene: TRBV27
CDR3 protein: CASSPRDSYGYTF
CDR3 DNA: TGTGCCAGCAGTCCCCGGGACAGCTATGGCTACACCTTC

D gene: TRBD1
clone size: .
J gene: TRBJ1-1
V gene: TRBV11-1
CDR3 protein: CASSLAQGARTEAFF
CDR3 DNA: TGTGCCAGCAGCTTAGCCCAGGGGGCCCGGACTGAAGCTTTCTTT

D gene: .
clone size: .
J gene: TRBJ2-1
V gene: TRBV28
CDR3 protein: CASSLWGGEQFF
CDR3 DNA: TGTGCCAGCAGTTTATGGGGGGGTGAGCAGTTCTTC

D gene: .
clone size: few
J gene: TRBJ2-7
V gene: TRBV9
CDR3 protein: CASSPRLSAYEQYF
CDR3 DNA: TGTGCCAGCAGCCCGCGTCTTTCCGCCTACGAGCAGTACTTC

D gene: .
clone size: many
J gene: TRBJ2-1
V gene: TRBV5-5
CDR3 protein: CASSSALGDNEQFF
CDR3 DNA: TGTGCCAGCAGCTCGGCCTTAGGGGACAATGAGCAGTTCTTC

D gene: TRBD1
clone size: .
J gene: TRBJ1-1
V gene: TRBV5-6
CDR3 protein: CASSSRGSTGGTEAFF
CDR3 DNA: TGTGCCAGCAGCTCCCGGGGTAGCACAGGGGGTACTGAAGCTTTCTTT

D gene: TRBD1
clone size: .
J gene: TRBJ2-1
V gene: TRBV5-1
CDR3 protein: CASSPMGQVRNEQFF
CDR3 DNA: TGCGCCAGCAGCCCCATGGGACAGGTTCGGAATGAGCAGTTCTTC

D gene: TRBD1
clone size: .
J gene: TRBJ1-1
V gene: TRBV6-1
CDR3 protein: CASSEWTGGSTEAFF
CDR3 DNA: TGTGCCAGCAGTGAGTGGACAGGGGGTAGCACTGAAGCTTTCTTT

D gene: TRBD2
clone size: .
J gene: TRBJ2-1
V gene: TRBV25-1
CDR3 protein: CASSEGTSGYNEQFF
CDR3 DNA: TGTGCCAGCAGTGAGGGGACTAGCGGTTACAATGAGCAGTTCTTC

D gene: TRBD1
clone size: .
J gene: TRBJ2-2
V gene: TRBV7-9
CDR3 protein: CASSSTGQGHTGELFF
CDR3 DNA: TGTGCCAGCAGCTCTACGGGACAGGGTCACACCGGGGAGCTGTTTTTT

D gene: .
clone size: .
J gene: TRBJ1-1
V gene: TRBV6-1
CDR3 protein: CATADRENTEAFF
CDR3 DNA: TGTGCCACCGCGGACAGAGAGAACACTGAAGCTTTCTTT

D gene: .
clone size: once
J gene: TRBJ2-7
V gene: TRBV2
CDR3 protein: CASSGVGRNSYEQYF
CDR3 DNA: TGTGCCAGCAGTGGCGTAGGCAGGAACTCCTACGAGCAGTACTTC

D gene: TRBD1
clone size: .
J gene: TRBJ2-2
V gene: TRBV10-3
CDR3 protein: CATRFPIRTGTGGGGELFF
CDR3 DNA: TGTGCCACGCGGTTTCCGATACGCACCGGGACAGGGGGCGGCGGGGAGCTGTTTTTT

D gene: .
clone size: .
J gene: TRBJ1-2
V gene: TRBV5-1
CDR3 protein: CASSRGTPSRHGYTF
CDR3 DNA: TGCGCCAGCAGCCGGGGGACTCCCTCCAGGCATGGCTACACCTTC

D gene: .
clone size: .
J gene: TRBJ2-6
V gene: TRBV10-3
CDR3 protein: CAIKPGEGSGANVLTF
CDR3 DNA: TGTGCCATCAAGCCAGGTGAAGGCTCTGGGGCCAACGTCCTGACTTTC

D gene: .
clone size: few
J gene: TRBJ2-7
V gene: TRBV28
CDR3 protein: CASSLSGSSYEQYF
CDR3 DNA: TGTGCCAGCAGTTTAAGCGGTAGCTCCTACGAGCAGTACTTC

D gene: .
clone size: .
J gene: TRBJ1-1
V gene: TRBV6-4
CDR3 protein: CASSVYTGTEAFF
CDR3 DNA: TGTGCCAGCAGTGTATATACAGGAACTGAAGCTTTCTTT

D gene: TRBD1
clone size: .
J gene: TRBJ1-2
V gene: TRBV5-1
CDR3 protein: CASSLGLDRGFVF
CDR3 DNA: TGCGCCAGCAGCTTGGGATTGGACAGGGGCTTCGTCTTC

D gene: TRBD1
clone size: .
J gene: TRBJ1-2
V gene: TRBV10-3
CDR3 protein: CAISEPRTGPTF
CDR3 DNA: TGTGCCATCAGTGAGCCGAGGACAGGCCCCACCTTC

D gene: .
clone size: .
J gene: TRBJ1-2
V gene: TRBV5-4
CDR3 protein: CASSLGRGPDYGYTF
CDR3 DNA: TGTGCCAGCAGCTTGGGCAGGGGCCCGGACTATGGCTACACCTTC

D gene: .
clone size: .
J gene: TRBJ2-2
V gene: TRBV7-3
CDR3 protein: CASSSSGPDTGELFF
CDR3 DNA: TGTGCCAGCAGCTCGTCAGGGCCCGACACCGGGGAGCTGTTTTTT

D gene: .
clone size: few
J gene: TRBJ2-3
V gene: TRBV12-5
CDR3 protein: CASGHLDEDTQYF
CDR3 DNA: TGTGCTAGTGGGCATCTAGATGAAGATACGCAGTATTTT

D gene: .
clone size: .
J gene: TRBJ1-2
V gene: TRBV5-4
CDR3 protein: CASSLTGFNYGYTF
CDR3 DNA: TGTGCCAGCAGCCTCACGGGGTTTAACTATGGCTACACCTTC

D gene: .
clone size: once
J gene: TRBJ1-2
V gene: TRBV6-4
CDR3 protein: CASSDAPGESRGYTF
CDR3 DNA: TGTGCCAGCAGTGACGCTCCCGGAGAATCGAGGGGCTACACCTTC

D gene: .
clone size: .
J gene: TRBJ2-3
V gene: TRBV6-5
CDR3 protein: CASRPGGTDTQYF
CDR3 DNA: TGTGCCAGCAGACCAGGGGGCACAGATACGCAGTATTTT

D gene: .
clone size: .
J gene: TRBJ2-5
V gene: TRBV12-5
CDR3 protein: CASGTDTKETQYF
CDR3 DNA: TGTGCTAGTGGTACTGACACCAAGGAGACCCAGTACTTC

D gene: TRBD1
clone size: .
J gene: TRBJ2-1
V gene: TRBV10-3
CDR3 protein: CALQSGTAGNNEQFF
CDR3 DNA: TGTGCCCTCCAATCCGGGACAGCCGGAAACAATGAGCAGTTCTTC

D gene: TRBD2
clone size: .
J gene: TRBJ2-3
V gene: TRBV9
CDR3 protein: CASSVGAGGLGDTQYF
CDR3 DNA: TGTGCCAGCAGCGTAGGAGCGGGAGGATTAGGGGATACGCAGTATTTT

D gene: .
clone size: .
J gene: TRBJ1-1
V gene: TRBV5-1
CDR3 protein: CASSTGTTENTEAFF
CDR3 DNA: TGCGCCAGCAGCACCGGGACAACTGAGAACACTGAAGCTTTCTTT

D gene: TRBD1
clone size: .
J gene: TRBJ1-2
V gene: TRBV5-1
CDR3 protein: CASSTSLGQSNYGYTF
CDR3 DNA: TGCGCCAGCAGCACATCATTGGGACAGTCAAACTATGGCTACACCTTC

D gene: TRBD2
clone size: .
J gene: TRBJ2-1
V gene: TRBV9
CDR3 protein: CASSPGLAGGPEQFF
CDR3 DNA: TGTGCCAGCAGCCCCGGACTAGCGGGAGGGCCTGAGCAGTTCTTC

D gene: .
clone size: .
J gene: TRBJ2-1
V gene: TRBV7-6
CDR3 protein: CASSPRAGLYNEQFF
CDR3 DNA: TGTGCCAGCAGCCCTCGTGCAGGACTTTACAATGAGCAGTTCTTC

D gene: .
clone size: few
J gene: TRBJ1-1
V gene: TRBV30
CDR3 protein: CAWYRGGGNTEAFF
CDR3 DNA: TGTGCCTGGTACCGTGGGGGAGGGAACACTGAAGCTTTCTTT

D gene: .
clone size: .
J gene: TRBJ2-3
V gene: TRBV6-4
CDR3 protein: CASSNRDNTDTQYF
CDR3 DNA: TGTGCCAGCAGCAACCGGGACAACACAGATACGCAGTATTTT

D gene: TRBD1
clone size: .
J gene: TRBJ1-2
V gene: TRBV6-5
CDR3 protein: CASSKDRPINGYTF
CDR3 DNA: TGTGCCAGCAGTAAGGACAGGCCGATCAATGGCTACACCTTC